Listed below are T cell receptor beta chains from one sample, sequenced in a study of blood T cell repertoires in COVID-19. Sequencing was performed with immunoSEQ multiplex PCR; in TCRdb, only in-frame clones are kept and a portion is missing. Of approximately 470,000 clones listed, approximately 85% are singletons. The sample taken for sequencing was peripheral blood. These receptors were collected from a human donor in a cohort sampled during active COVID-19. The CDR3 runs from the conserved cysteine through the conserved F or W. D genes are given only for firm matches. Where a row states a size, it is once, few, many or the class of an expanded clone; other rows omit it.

CDR3 DNA: TGTGCCAGCAGTTACTCGATCAGGGGTGAAGCTTTCTTT
CDR3 protein: CASSYSIRGEAFF
J gene: TRBJ1-1
D gene: .
clone size: once
V gene: TRBV6-2/TRBV6-3

CDR3 DNA: TGTGCCTGGAGTGCCGTACTCTCCGGAAACACCATATATTTT
CDR3 protein: CAWSAVLSGNTIYF
J gene: TRBJ1-3
D gene: .
clone size: once
V gene: TRBV30

CDR3 DNA: TGTGCCAGTAGTATGACGACAGGCGGGGCTTTCTTT
CDR3 protein: CASSMTTGGAFF
J gene: TRBJ1-1
D gene: .
clone size: .
V gene: TRBV19

CDR3 DNA: TGTGCCAGTAGCGGCGGGACTAGCGGGAGGGCCGATACGCAGTATTTT
CDR3 protein: CASSGGTSGRADTQYF
J gene: TRBJ2-3
D gene: TRBD2
clone size: .
V gene: TRBV19

CDR3 DNA: TGTGCCAGCTCATCGAACGGGGGGAACACTGAAGCTTTCTTT
CDR3 protein: CASSSNGGNTEAFF
J gene: TRBJ1-1
D gene: .
clone size: .
V gene: TRBV18

CDR3 DNA: TGTGCCAGCAGTCGGGACAGGGTGAACTCTGGGGCCAACGTCCTGACTTTC
CDR3 protein: CASSRDRVNSGANVLTF
J gene: TRBJ2-6
D gene: TRBD1
clone size: .
V gene: TRBV2

CDR3 DNA: TGTGCCAGCAGCGAACGTCGGGGGGGTCAAGAGACCCAGTACTTC
CDR3 protein: CASSERRGGQETQYF
J gene: TRBJ2-5
D gene: TRBD2
clone size: .
V gene: TRBV7-2

CDR3 DNA: TGTGCCAGCAGACCGATGGACACCACTGAAGCTTTCTTT
CDR3 protein: CASRPMDTTEAFF
J gene: TRBJ1-1
D gene: .
clone size: .
V gene: TRBV9

CDR3 DNA: TGCGCCAGTCGCTTGGCCGGGACTAGCGGCACAGATACGCAGTATTTT
CDR3 protein: CASRLAGTSGTDTQYF
J gene: TRBJ2-3
D gene: TRBD2
clone size: .
V gene: TRBV5-1

CDR3 DNA: TGTGCCACCAGTGCCGGGACAGGGGGCAATCAGCCCCAGCATTTT
CDR3 protein: CATSAGTGGNQPQHF
J gene: TRBJ1-5
D gene: TRBD1
clone size: .
V gene: TRBV24-1

CDR3 DNA: TGTGCCAGCAGTGGACTAGATACGCAGTATTTT
CDR3 protein: CASSGLDTQYF
J gene: TRBJ2-3
D gene: .
clone size: .
V gene: TRBV6-6

CDR3 DNA: TGTGCCATCAGTGAGATCGGGCTAGCGGGAGTTGAGCAGTTCTTC
CDR3 protein: CAISEIGLAGVEQFF
J gene: TRBJ2-1
D gene: TRBD2
clone size: .
V gene: TRBV10-3

CDR3 DNA: TGTGCCAGCAGCAATACAGGGGCTCAGCCCCAGCATTTT
CDR3 protein: CASSNTGAQPQHF
J gene: TRBJ1-5
D gene: TRBD1
clone size: .
V gene: TRBV3-1/TRBV3-2

CDR3 DNA: TGCAGTGCTAGTAGGGGGGGTTGGGGCAACACTGAAGCTTTCTTT
CDR3 protein: CSASRGGWGNTEAFF
J gene: TRBJ1-1
D gene: .
clone size: once
V gene: TRBV20-1

CDR3 DNA: TGTGCCAGCAGCTTAGGGGGCGCTGGAAACACCATATATTTT
CDR3 protein: CASSLGGAGNTIYF
J gene: TRBJ1-3
D gene: .
clone size: .
V gene: TRBV7-9

CDR3 DNA: TGTGCCAGCTCACCACCGGGGGGAGGGCCTGACAATGAGCAGTTCTTC
CDR3 protein: CASSPPGGGPDNEQFF
J gene: TRBJ2-1
D gene: TRBD2
clone size: .
V gene: TRBV18

CDR3 DNA: TGTGCCACCAGCAGAGATTGGAGCGGCTCCTACAATGAGCAGTTCTTC
CDR3 protein: CATSRDWSGSYNEQFF
J gene: TRBJ2-1
D gene: .
clone size: .
V gene: TRBV15

CDR3 DNA: TGTGCCAGCAGTTATCAGGTGGCTGGAAGCTACGAGCAGTACTTC
CDR3 protein: CASSYQVAGSYEQYF
J gene: TRBJ2-7
D gene: .
clone size: once
V gene: TRBV6-5

CDR3 DNA: TGTGCCAGCAGCTTCAACTCCTACGAGCAGTACTTC
CDR3 protein: CASSFNSYEQYF
J gene: TRBJ2-7
D gene: .
clone size: .
V gene: TRBV5-4

CDR3 DNA: TGTGCCAGCAGGCGGTGGGAGATGCCAACTAATGAAAAACTGTTTTTT
CDR3 protein: CASRRWEMPTNEKLFF
J gene: TRBJ1-4
D gene: .
clone size: .
V gene: TRBV5-4

CDR3 DNA: TGCGCCAGCAGCTTGACCCCCGGGACTAGCGTAGATGAGCAGTTCTTC
CDR3 protein: CASSLTPGTSVDEQFF
J gene: TRBJ2-1
D gene: TRBD2
clone size: .
V gene: TRBV5-1

CDR3 DNA: TGTGCCAGTGGTGTTCCCGGGACAGGGTACAATGAGCAGTTCTTC
CDR3 protein: CASGVPGTGYNEQFF
J gene: TRBJ2-1
D gene: TRBD1
clone size: .
V gene: TRBV27

CDR3 DNA: TGTGCCAGTAGTATGGTGGGGAGGCAGTTCTTC
CDR3 protein: CASSMVGRQFF
J gene: TRBJ2-1
D gene: .
clone size: .
V gene: TRBV19

CDR3 DNA: TGTGCCAGCAGTTATGGGCGGGATGGGACCCAGTACTTC
CDR3 protein: CASSYGRDGTQYF
J gene: TRBJ2-5
D gene: .
clone size: .
V gene: TRBV6-5

CDR3 DNA: TGTGCCAGCTCGGCGGGGTTCTATGGCTACACCTTC
CDR3 protein: CASSAGFYGYTF
J gene: TRBJ1-2
D gene: .
clone size: .
V gene: TRBV18

CDR3 DNA: TGTGCCAGCAACCTACAGGGGGCGAAGGAGACCCAGTACTTC
CDR3 protein: CASNLQGAKETQYF
J gene: TRBJ2-5
D gene: TRBD1
clone size: .
V gene: TRBV9

CDR3 DNA: TGTGCCAGCAGTTCTACAGGGGCTCGCACAGATACGCAGTATTTT
CDR3 protein: CASSSTGARTDTQYF
J gene: TRBJ2-3
D gene: TRBD1
clone size: .
V gene: TRBV6-5

CDR3 DNA: TGCGCCAGCAGCTTGGGAGACAGGGGTAATCAGCCCCAGCATTTT
CDR3 protein: CASSLGDRGNQPQHF
J gene: TRBJ1-5
D gene: TRBD1
clone size: .
V gene: TRBV5-1

CDR3 DNA: TGTGCCACCAGTGATAAACTAGCGGACAGTTACAATGAGCAGTTCTTC
CDR3 protein: CATSDKLADSYNEQFF
J gene: TRBJ2-1
D gene: TRBD2
clone size: .
V gene: TRBV24-1

CDR3 DNA: TGTGCCAGCAGCTCCTCGGGGGAGACCTACGAGCAGTACTTC
CDR3 protein: CASSSSGETYEQYF
J gene: TRBJ2-7
D gene: .
clone size: .
V gene: TRBV5-6

CDR3 DNA: TGTGCCAGCAGCTCCGACAGGGGTCCAAATCAGCCCCAGCATTTT
CDR3 protein: CASSSDRGPNQPQHF
J gene: TRBJ1-5
D gene: TRBD1
clone size: once
V gene: TRBV11-2

CDR3 DNA: TGTGCCAGTAAGCGGGTGTACAATGAGCAGTTCTTC
CDR3 protein: CASKRVYNEQFF
J gene: TRBJ2-1
D gene: .
clone size: .
V gene: TRBV5-8

CDR3 DNA: TGTGCCAGCAGCACCGGACTAGCGGGAGAGGCAGATACGCAGTATTTT
CDR3 protein: CASSTGLAGEADTQYF
J gene: TRBJ2-3
D gene: TRBD2
clone size: .
V gene: TRBV7-3

CDR3 DNA: TGTGCCAGCAGCAAGGCGGCGGGGGAGTGGGGCCTAGTCGAGGATACGCAGTATTTT
CDR3 protein: CASSKAAGEWGLVEDTQYF
J gene: TRBJ2-3
D gene: TRBD2
clone size: once
V gene: TRBV11-2

CDR3 DNA: TGTGCCAGCAGCACAGGGGATGGCACGACCCCCTACTATGGCTACACCTTC
CDR3 protein: CASSTGDGTTPYYGYTF
J gene: TRBJ1-2
D gene: TRBD1
clone size: .
V gene: TRBV7-9

CDR3 DNA: TGTGCCAGCAGCTTACAGGGGGCAAACTATGGCTACACCTTC
CDR3 protein: CASSLQGANYGYTF
J gene: TRBJ1-2
D gene: TRBD1
clone size: .
V gene: TRBV7-3

CDR3 DNA: TGTGCCAGCAGTGACCCGGGACAGGCCAGCTCCTACAATGAGCAGTTCTTC
CDR3 protein: CASSDPGQASSYNEQFF
J gene: TRBJ2-1
D gene: TRBD1
clone size: .
V gene: TRBV6-4

CDR3 DNA: TGTGCCAGCAGCCTGACAGGGACCTACGAGCAGTACTTC
CDR3 protein: CASSLTGTYEQYF
J gene: TRBJ2-7
D gene: TRBD1
clone size: .
V gene: TRBV11-2

CDR3 DNA: TGTGCCAGCAGGGGAGGACTGGGAAGCTCCTACGAGCAGTACTTC
CDR3 protein: CASRGGLGSSYEQYF
J gene: TRBJ2-7
D gene: .
clone size: .
V gene: TRBV7-9

CDR3 DNA: TGTGCCAGCAGCTTTAGCCAGGGGGCTGATGAGCAGTTCTTC
CDR3 protein: CASSFSQGADEQFF
J gene: TRBJ2-1
D gene: TRBD1
clone size: .
V gene: TRBV7-2

CDR3 DNA: TGTGCCAGCACCCACTACAGGGGGCAGGGGAACACTGAAGCTTTCTTT
CDR3 protein: CASTHYRGQGNTEAFF
J gene: TRBJ1-1
D gene: TRBD1
clone size: .
V gene: TRBV7-8

CDR3 DNA: TGTGCCAGCAGCGGGGACTCCCCAGTGGATACGCAGTATTTT
CDR3 protein: CASSGDSPVDTQYF
J gene: TRBJ2-3
D gene: .
clone size: many
V gene: TRBV9

CDR3 DNA: TGTGCCAGCAGCCAAGAACGGAGGGAGACCCAGTACTTC
CDR3 protein: CASSQERRETQYF
J gene: TRBJ2-5
D gene: .
clone size: .
V gene: TRBV4-2

CDR3 DNA: TGTGCCAGCAGCCTACCCGAATTGGTCGAGCAGTTCTTC
CDR3 protein: CASSLPELVEQFF
J gene: TRBJ2-1
D gene: .
clone size: .
V gene: TRBV7-2

CDR3 DNA: TGTGCCATCACAGGGTACGGCAATGAGCAGTTCTTC
CDR3 protein: CAITGYGNEQFF
J gene: TRBJ2-1
D gene: .
clone size: few
V gene: TRBV10-3

CDR3 DNA: TGTGCCAGCAGTTCCAATATGGACAGGGCTGAAGCTTTCTTT
CDR3 protein: CASSSNMDRAEAFF
J gene: TRBJ1-1
D gene: TRBD1
clone size: once
V gene: TRBV6-5

CDR3 DNA: TGTGCCAGCAGTCCACCAACGCCCCCGGTTGAGTACAGGGGGCTTTATCAGCCCCAGCATTTT
CDR3 protein: CASSPPTPPVEYRGLYQPQHF
J gene: TRBJ1-5
D gene: TRBD1
clone size: .
V gene: TRBV27

CDR3 DNA: TGCAGTGCTAGTCCCAGGGACAATCAGCCCCAGCATTTT
CDR3 protein: CSASPRDNQPQHF
J gene: TRBJ1-5
D gene: .
clone size: .
V gene: TRBV20-1

CDR3 DNA: TGTGCCAGCAGCCGTGAGCAGTTCTTC
CDR3 protein: CASSREQFF
J gene: TRBJ2-1
D gene: .
clone size: .
V gene: TRBV7-9